The 9 T cell receptor beta chains below all came from one sample that was sequenced in a study of shared clonotypes between healthy human individuals. Libraries were prepared by immunoSEQ multiplex PCR; TCRdb keeps only in-frame clonotypes and omits some of them. The table includes roughly 410,000 clones, about 96% detected once. Sequencing was performed on memory CD8+ T cells sorted from blood. The sample's subset: CD45RO+ cells pooled with CCR7-negative TemRA cells. All receptors derive from a man aged 25-45 years in good health.

The V call is TRBV25-1, the J call TRBJ1-1, with 7 bases fitting TRBD1. This CDR3 contains 17 residues. The V and J ends lost 0 bases and 3 bases, in that order; junction bases with no gene match: 10. Germline CDR1 MGHDK, CDR2 SYGVNS. The CDR3 DNA reads TGTGCCAGCAGTGAATATCCCCGACAGGGTAAGGACACTGAAGCTTTCTTT. Translated: CASSEYPRQGKDTEAFF.

The chain has TRBV30 and TRBJ2-7; maybe TRBD1 (7 bases). V was clipped by 2 bases and J by 4 bases, with 15 bases between them. There are 14 residues in the CDR3. Germline V gene data show CDR1 as GTSNPN and CDR2 as SVGIG (reference sequence). The CDR3 reads CAWSWRGRRYEQYF. The DNA for the CDR3 is TGTGCCTGGAGTTGGAGGGGGCGAAGATACGAGCAGTACTTC.

This clone was detected once. This chain links TRBV30 with TRBJ2-3; 9 bases map to TRBD1. Per germline, CDR1 GTSNPN and CDR2 SVGIG (reference sequence). This CDR3 spans 12 amino acids. V gave up 7 bases and J gave up 3 bases; unmatched junction bases: 2. Here the CDR3 reads CALGQGTDTQYF. In DNA, the CDR3 is TGTGCCTTGGGACAGGGAACAGATACGCAGTATTTT.

The gene calls are TRBV9 and TRBJ2-1; D is undetermined. In germline, CDR1 is SGDLS, CDR2 YYNGEE. V shed 4 bases and J shed 9 bases, with 11 bases lying between them. The CDR3 runs to 12 residues. The CDR3 spells CASSPRWGEQFF. The CDR3 DNA is TGTGCCAGCAGCCCCCGTTGGGGTGAGCAGTTCTTC.

The rearrangement links TRBV5-1 to TRBJ2-4; D is undetermined. Trimming left V 6 bases short and J 0 bases short, with 4 bases between. Germline V gene lookup returns CDR1 SGHRS and CDR2 YFSETQ. CDR3 length: 12 residues. The CDR3 DNA reads as TGCGCCAGCAACGTAGCCAAAAACATTCAGTACTTC. It yields the protein CASNVAKNIQYF.

This chain uses TRBV28 with TRBJ1-1; unclear D gene. Germline loops: CDR1 MDHEN, CDR2 SYDVKM. Trimming pared 2 bases from V and 6 bases from J, leaving 10 bases between. There are 13 residues in the CDR3. CDR3 sequence reads: CASSLDVKPEAFF. DNA of the CDR3: TGTGCCAGCAGTTTAGATGTAAAGCCTGAAGCTTTCTTT.

V and J are TRBV5-6 and TRBJ1-4; 8 bases align to TRBD1. V lost 2 bases and J lost 7; bases outside the gene matches: 4. Germline CDR1 is SGHDT and CDR2 is YYEEEE. The CDR3 is 14 amino acids. The CDR3 DNA follows: TGTGCCAGCAGCTTTCTCGGGACAGGTGAAAAACTGTTTTTT. The encoded protein is CASSFLGTGEKLFF.

The rearrangement joins TRBV5-1 to TRBJ2-5; D uncertain. V gave up 6 bases and J gave up 3 bases, with 12 bases separating them. This CDR3 comprises 13 residues. The germline gives CDR1 SGHRS, CDR2 YFSETQ. CDR3 residues: CASTLVPEETQYF. In nucleotides, the CDR3 is TGCGCCAGCACGCTTGTGCCAGAAGAGACCCAGTACTTC. Using reference TRBV5-1 and TRBJ2-5 for the parts outside the CDR3, the full variable domain is KAGVTQTPRYLIKTRGQQVTLSCSPISGHRSVSWYQQTPGQGLQFLFEYFSETQRNKGNFPGRFSGRQFSNSRSEMNVSTLELGDSALYLCASTLVPEETQYFGPGTRLLVL.

The chain carries TRBV28 and TRBJ2-7; 7 bases map to TRBD1. With 5 bases clipped from V and 5 bases from J, the junction kept 9 bases outside the gene matches. Germline V gene sequence: CDR1 MDHEN, CDR2 SYDVKM. The CDR3 has 14 amino acids. DNA for the CDR3: TGTGCCAGCAGTACACAGGGGATACGAGACGAGCAGTACTTC. Its protein is CASSTQGIRDEQYF. Using reference TRBV28 and TRBJ2-7 for the parts outside the CDR3, the full variable domain is DVKVTQSSRYLVKRTGEKVFLECVQDMDHENMFWYRQDPGLGLRLIYFSYDVKMKEKGDIPEGYSVSREKKERFSLILESASTNQTSMYLCASSTQGIRDEQYFGPGTRLTVT.